The 30 T cell receptor beta chains below all came from one sample that was sequenced in a study of post-analysis software for immune sequencing data. Notes on the study in general: Four or five TRBV segments, including TRBV5-6, TRBV5-1 and TRBV20-1, were more frequent in patients than controls.

These receptors' antigens are unknown. cDNA libraries of TCR beta carried unique molecular identifiers. Each CDR3 protein is one row after TCRdb ran MiXCR on the PCR reads. The table includes hundreds of thousands of distinct CDR3 sequences, 30% detected once. Material for sequencing was blood. Receptors were obtained from a girl under 18 with multiple sclerosis.

This clonotype has just a few counts. The chain is built from TRBV5-6 and TRBJ1-2, with D unresolved. Germline values: CDR1 SGHDT, CDR2 YYEEEE. The CDR3 contains 15 residues. Trimming took off 0 bases at V and 4 bases at J, with 13 bases between the two ends. CDR3 residues: CASSLVFATGYGYTF. CDR3 sequence (DNA): TGTGCCAGCAGCTTGGTCTTTGCGACGGGCTATGGCTACACCTTC.

For this clonotype: It may be a read error: a sequence one base away is much more abundant. The CDR3 end shows no conserved phenylalanine or tryptophan, and so a read error is likely. The rearrangement uses TRBV20-1 and TRBJ2-1, with D tentatively TRBD1 or TRBD2 (5 bases each). The germline V and J ends were trimmed by 3 bases and 6 bases, with 9 bases remaining between them. In germline, CDR1 is DFQATT, CDR2 SNEGSKA (reference sequence). This CDR3 is built from 12 residues. CDR3 DNA: TGCAGTGCTAGTTGGGGGTCCAATGAGCAGTTCGTC. Its protein is CSASWGSNEQFV.

The chain employs TRBV6-2 or TRBV6-3 and TRBJ1-2, with 9 bases fitting TRBD1. Trimming cost V 4 bases and J 3 bases; bases outside gene matches: 9. This CDR3 spans 16 amino acids. CDR1 and CDR2 from the germline V gene are MNHEY and SVGEGT. The CDR3 region is CASSSPDRGVDYGYTF. The CDR3 DNA reads as TGTGCCAGCAGTTCCCCCGACAGGGGGGTCGACTATGGCTACACCTTC.

J is TRBJ2-3 and V is TRBV29-1; TRBD1 aligns across 8 bases. The CDR3 has 14 amino acids. V shed 7 bases and J 4 bases; nucleotides not matched to a gene: 10. The germline CDR1 and CDR2 sequences are SQVTM and ANQGSEA. This CDR3 is CSGGDRRGADTQYF. In nucleotides, the CDR3 is TGCAGCGGCGGGGACAGGCGGGGAGCAGATACGCAGTATTTT.

In the case of this clonotype: Relative to the germline gene, one junction end is altered; a read error may explain this. The chain is built from TRBV5-1 and TRBJ1-1; 7 nucleotides line up with TRBD1. The CDR3 loop spans 13 amino acids. CDR1 and CDR2 (germline): SGHRS, YFSETQ. This CDR3 reads CASSPGQNAEAFF. The CDR3 DNA sequence: TGCGCCAGCAGTCCGGGACAGAACGCTGAAGCTTTCTTT.

The rearrangement links TRBV7-9 to TRBJ2-7; D is perhaps TRBD1 or TRBD2 (5 bases each). Trimming pared 5 bases from V and 2 bases from J, leaving 19 bases between. CDR1 and CDR2 from the germline V gene are SEHNR and FQNEAQ (reference sequence). The CDR3 consists of 16 residues. The CDR3 sequence is CASSPSRDLKAYEQYF. The CDR3 nucleotides are TGTGCCAGCAGCCCAAGCCGGGACCTAAAGGCCTACGAGCAGTACTTC.

The chain employs TRBV12-3 or TRBV12-4 and TRBJ1-4; D possibly corresponds to TRBD1 (6 bases). CDR3 length: 13 residues. Trimming took off 3 bases at V and 8 bases at J, with 10 bases between the two ends. The CDR3 nucleotides are TGTGCCAGCAGTTTCTTGAGGGGGGAAAAACTGTTTTTT. Protein product: CASSFLRGEKLFF.

CDR3 sequence: CAISGGSRSVEQFF. CDR3 DNA sequence: TGTGCCATCAGTGGAGGGAGTCGTTCAGTTGAGCAGTTCTTC. J is TRBJ2-1 and V is TRBV10-3; TRBD2 might be the D (5 bases). V lost 4 bases, J lost 9 bases, and 16 bases lay in between. CDR1 is ENHRY, CDR2 SYGVKD, per germline. This CDR3 has 14 amino acids.

This clonotype was observed a handful of times. The rearrangement links TRBV6-5 to TRBJ2-7; weak D call: TRBD1 (5 bases). Germline loops: CDR1 MNHEY, CDR2 SVGAGI. The CDR3 consists of 13 residues. V was cut by 0 bases and J by 3 bases, with 6 bases left in between. The CDR3 loop reads CASSYSGVYEQYF. CDR3 nucleotide sequence: TGTGCCAGCAGTTACTCAGGGGTCTACGAGCAGTACTTC.

This clonotype was detected only a few times. The gene calls are TRBV7-2 and TRBJ2-1; 11 bases agree with TRBD2. This CDR3 is 16 amino acids long. V lost 5 bases, J lost 7 bases, and 10 bases stayed unmatched. The germline V gene encodes CDR1 SGHTA and CDR2 FQGNSA. The CDR3 sequence is CASSRTGTSGRNEQFF. The CDR3 nucleotides read TGTGCCAGCAGCCGGACCGGGACTAGCGGTCGTAATGAGCAGTTCTTC.

The chain joins TRBV5-1 to TRBJ2-1; 9 bases are shared with TRBD2. The V segment lost 0 bases and the J segment 9 bases; nucleotides outside the gene matches: 10. Germline assignment: CDR1 SGHRS and CDR2 YFSETQ. CDR3 length: 16 residues. This CDR3 reads CASSLGGGGASGEQFF. The CDR3 nucleotides read TGCGCCAGCAGCTTGGGCGGCGGGGGGGCCAGCGGTGAGCAGTTCTTC.

The table lists this clonotype with a few counts. CDR3 sequence: CSAREDRGRVTDTQYF. The CDR3 coding sequence is TGCAGTGCTAGAGAAGACAGGGGGCGCGTGACAGATACGCAGTATTTT. This chain connects TRBV20-1 to TRBJ2-3; 10 bases agree with TRBD1. The CDR3 totals 16 residues. V gave up 0 bases and J gave up 3 bases; unmatched junction bases: 6. CDR1 and CDR2 (germline): DFQATT, SNEGSKA (reference sequence).

A few counts support this clonotype. The chain employs TRBV6-2 or TRBV6-3 and TRBJ2-5; D remains ambiguous. This CDR3 spans 12 amino acids. Germline CDR1 MNHEY, CDR2 SVGEGT. The V end was cut by 5 bases, the J end by 11 bases, with 15 bases between. CDR3 protein: CASSQTVDEQYF. The CDR3 DNA follows: TGTGCCAGCAGTCAAACTGTGGATGAGCAGTACTTC.

The rearrangement uses TRBV20-1 and TRBJ1-2; 7 nucleotides line up with TRBD1. There are 12 residues in the CDR3. Trimming took 4 bases from V and 4 from J; bases not matched to a gene: 3. Germline-derived CDR1 and CDR2 are DFQATT and SNEGSKA (reference sequence). The CDR3 sequence is CSAKTGSYGYTF. The CDR3 DNA is TGCAGTGCTAAGACAGGGTCCTATGGCTACACCTTC.

The rearrangement links TRBV21-1 to TRBJ2-1. TRBV21-1 represents a pseudogene. CDR3 length: 8 amino acids. This CDR3 reads CCYNEQFF. In DNA, the CDR3 is TGTTGCTACAATGAGCAGTTCTTC.

The V gene is TRBV18, the J gene TRBJ2-7; 14 bases map to TRBD2. The J call may be wrong; the DNA end is better matched by TRBJ2-5. CDR3 length: 16 residues. Germline V gene sequence: CDR1 KGHSH, CDR2 LQKENI. CDR3 loop: CASSSTSGGAGETQYF. The CDR3 DNA is TGTGCCAGCTCATCGACTAGCGGGGGGGCCGGAGAGACCCAGTACTTC.

A few counts support this clonotype. The chain couples TRBV5-1 to TRBJ2-3; D gene uncertain. The CDR3 runs 15 residues. Trimming pared 4 bases from V and 2 bases from J, leaving 14 bases between. In germline, CDR1 is SGHRS, CDR2 YFSETQ. Written as DNA, the CDR3 is TGCGCCAGCAGCCTAAACCTCCATTCCACAGATACGCAGTATTTT. This translates into CASSLNLHSTDTQYF.

In its sample, this clonotype was seen a few times. Just one base apart from a much larger clone, this may be a read error. The gene calls are TRBV10-3 and TRBJ2-5; 8 nucleotides line up with TRBD2. There are 14 residues in the CDR3. The junction had 8 bases not matched to a gene; V was cut back by 10 bases and J by 1 base. CDR1 is ENHRY and CDR2 is SYGVKD in the germline V gene. CDR3 nucleotides: TGTGCCACCGGCGGCGGGAGGTCCCAAGAGACCCAGTACTTC. It specifies CATGGGRSQETQYF.

Remarks on this clonotype: One end of the junction does not line up with germline, which may come from a read error. V and J are TRBV10-3 and TRBJ2-7, with D unclear. This CDR3 has 13 residues. Germline assignment: CDR1 ENHRY and CDR2 SYGVKD. The CDR3 region is CAINNANSYGQYF. CDR3 DNA: TGTGCCATCAATAACGCTAACTCCTACGGGCAGTACTTC.

This clonotype was counted a few times. V and J are TRBV6-2 or TRBV6-3 and TRBJ1-1; D gene ambiguous. There are 11 residues in the CDR3. Between the trimmed V and J ends, which lost 9 bases and 1 base, there was a span of 6 bases. The V gene's germline CDR1 is MNHEY and CDR2 SVGEGT. The CDR3 bases are TGTGCCAGTGCACGGAACACTGAAGCTTTCTTT. It specifies CASARNTEAFF.

The rearrangement joins TRBV12-3 or TRBV12-4 to TRBJ2-4; 10 bases are shared with TRBD2. The DNA matches TRBJ2-7 better at its end, which makes the J call doubtful. This CDR3 is 14 amino acids long. CDR3 coding DNA: TGTGCCAGCAGTTTAACTAGCGGGGACTACGAGCAGTACTTC. It translates to CASSLTSGDYEQYF.

Concerning this clonotype itself: Since a much larger clone is just one base distant, this may be a read error. The chain is built from TRBV6-2 or TRBV6-3 and TRBJ2-7; no firm D call. Looked up from germline, CDR1 is MNHEY and CDR2 is SVGEGT. The CDR3 covers 16 residues. CDR3 residues: CASSRPSELGSYEQNF. The CDR3 DNA reads as TGTGCCAGCAGCAGACCCTCTGAATTAGGTTCCTACGAGCAGAACTTC.

In this sample, this clonotype turned up a few times. CDR3 DNA: TGTGCCAGTACCGACGTGGGGCAGTTCGGCGAGCAGTACTTC. This sequence encodes CASTDVGQFGEQYF. V gene TRBV28 combines with J gene TRBJ2-5; D is possibly TRBD1 (5 bases). The J call could be wrong; TRBJ2-7 is a better fit for the DNA end. CDR1 MDHEN and CDR2 SYDVKM come from the germline V gene. The CDR3 contains 14 residues.

This clonotype occurred a few times. The chain employs TRBV7-2 and TRBJ1-2; D unresolved. With 4 bases removed from V and 4 bases from J, the gap between germline ends came to 10 bases. CDR3 length: 13 amino acids. The germline CDR1 and CDR2 sequences are SGHTA and FQGNSA. The CDR3 reads CASSSGRSYGYTF. The DNA for the CDR3 is TGTGCCAGCAGCTCAGGACGGAGCTATGGCTACACCTTC. The whole variable domain, remainder taken from reference TRBV7-2 and TRBJ1-2, is GAGVSQSPSNKVTEKGKDVELRCDPISGHTALYWYRQSLGQGLEFLIYFQGNSAPDKSGLPSDRFSAERTGGSVSTLTIQRTQQEDSAVYLCASSSGRSYGYTFGSGTRLTVV.

This clonotype was seen more than once but under ten times. The J gene is TRBJ1-1, the V gene TRBV20-1, with no clear D. Trimming cost V 4 bases and J 1 base, with 7 bases left between them. This CDR3 has 12 amino acids. CDR1 is DFQATT, CDR2 SNEGSKA, per germline (reference sequence). CDR3 amino acids: CSAKVPNTEAFF. CDR3 DNA: TGCAGTGCTAAGGTCCCGAACACTGAAGCTTTCTTT.

The chain combines TRBV20-1 with TRBJ2-5; D gene uncertain. The germline V gene encodes CDR1 DFQATT and CDR2 SNEGSKA (reference sequence). Trimming removed 7 bases from V and 2 bases from J, with 20 bases in between. There are 15 residues in the CDR3. CDR3: CSVLGRRRAQETQYF. The CDR3, as DNA: TGCAGTGTTTTAGGCCGGAGACGGGCGCAAGAGACCCAGTACTTC.

V gene TRBV12-5 combines with J gene TRBJ2-1, with 10 bases lining up with TRBD2. Matching the DNA end better, TRBJ2-7 makes the J call doubtful. Germline V gene lookup returns CDR1 LGHNT and CDR2 FRNRAP. The CDR3 runs 15 residues. The CDR3 protein is CASGQREGSYNEQYF. The DNA for the CDR3 is TGTGCTAGTGGGCAGCGGGAGGGGTCCTACAATGAGCAGTACTTC.

This clonotype was seen a handful of times. This rearrangement joins TRBV6-5 to TRBJ2-1; 9 bases fit TRBD2. Germline V CDR1 and CDR2: MNHEY, SVGAGI. The CDR3 contains 17 residues. The junction had 11 bases not matched to a gene; V was cut back by 0 bases and J by 8 bases. The CDR3 DNA is TGTGCCAGCAGTTACTCGAATTGGGGCGGGGGGGCAGATGAGCAGTTCTTC. It codes for CASSYSNWGGGADEQFF.

This clonotype has at least ten counts. The chain carries TRBV10-3 and TRBJ2-7; 7 bases agree with TRBD1. Looked up from germline, CDR1 is ENHRY and CDR2 is SYGVKD. V shed 4 bases and J 6 bases; nucleotides not matched to a gene: 15. CDR3 length: 16 amino acids. The CDR3 protein is CAISGAKTGRSGEQYF. The CDR3 DNA sequence: TGTGCCATCAGTGGGGCGAAGACAGGGCGCTCCGGCGAGCAGTACTTC.

V is TRBV12-3 or TRBV12-4 and J is TRBJ2-1; D not certain. The V end was cut by 3 bases, the J end by 3 bases, with 15 bases between. The CDR3 spans 16 residues. The CDR3 DNA reads as TGTGCCAGCAGTTTGGGCGCGGCGGCACTCTACAATGAGCAGTTCTTC. It yields the protein CASSLGAAALYNEQFF.